This T cell receptor (beta chain) was recovered during a study of CD8 T cells in Susac syndrome (dated by TCRdb to about 2019). Concerning the study at large: The study used repertoire sequencing to test whether antigen drove CD8+ T cell activation and differentiation in Susac syndrome. Clonality of the CD8+ T cell repertoire was compared between roughly 13 healthy donors, about 14 Susac syndrome patients and 15 multiple sclerosis patients.

Broader findings and caveats from the paper: The number of individuals in the TCR sequencing and HLA analysis was acknowledged as relatively small.

RNA was extracted using the RNeasy kit, and about 0.45 to 1 ug of the RNA was reverse transcribed with random hexamers. The immunoSEQ multiplex PCR assay, covering 54 Vbeta and 13 Jbeta segments, was used to amplify TCR beta CDR3 regions. PCR amplification bias was corrected by using a synthetic template baseline for primer optimization and computational correction. In the source study's methods: Reads were annotated to V, D and J genes per IMGT and analyzed with immunoSEQ Analyzer, keeping only productive sequences. To calculate clonality, Shannon entropy was normalized by log2 of the number of productive unique sequences and then subtracted from one. For each patient and control, public and private clones were evaluated within the 100 most prevalent clones. Clones were defined as Susac-specific if absent from the healthy and MS cohorts, from 900 to 1,300 published viral clones and from other ImmuneACCESS disease sequences. TCRdb trimmed the raw reads at Q25, called clones with MiXCR and kept productive beta chains. A single entry per CDR3 protein holds the most common genes and DNA from its merged rows. TCRdb, rather than the study authors, made the V and J calls. The sample table holds 200,000 or so distinct CDR3 sequences, of which about 93% were seen once. Around 0.13% of the sample comes from the top ten.

Regarding this clonotype: No cognate antigen has been identified for it. No per-base quality is available; no much larger clone lies one base away.

High-throughput TCR beta sequencing profiled peripheral blood CD8+ and CD4+ T cells from healthy donors, Susac syndrome patients and multiple sclerosis patients. Multiple sclerosis controls were treatment-naive patients with stable or active relapsing-remitting disease fulfilling revised McDonald criteria. Bulk CD8+ and CD4+ T cells were purified by magnetic negative isolation, whereas CD8+ TEMRA cells were enriched by FACS. Blood was collected in EDTA tubes and processed within 24 hours, with PBMCs isolated through density gradient centrifugation. PBMCs intended for TCR sequencing were frozen in liquid nitrogen and were later thawed in a 37 degrees C water bath. The sorted or isolated CD4+, CD8+ and CD8+ TEMRA cells had a purity of 90% or higher. Sequenced material: CD8+ T cells from PBMCs. This TCR came from a human donor with multiple sclerosis.

The CDR3 corresponds to CASRLALQETQYF. The nucleotide sequence is given as TGTGCCAGCCGACTAGCCCTCCAAGAGACCCAGTACTTC. The V and J genes are TRBV7-9 and TRBJ2-5, with 7 central nucleotides matching TRBD2. The CDR3, from cysteine to phenylalanine, totals 13 residues. The CDR3 DNA has 39 bases and is translated from base 1. CDR1 is given as SEHNR and CDR2 as FQNEAQ, both from the germline V gene (reference sequence). Trimming leaves V shorter by 8 bases and J shorter by 1 base, with the junction holding 4 bases beyond the gene matches.